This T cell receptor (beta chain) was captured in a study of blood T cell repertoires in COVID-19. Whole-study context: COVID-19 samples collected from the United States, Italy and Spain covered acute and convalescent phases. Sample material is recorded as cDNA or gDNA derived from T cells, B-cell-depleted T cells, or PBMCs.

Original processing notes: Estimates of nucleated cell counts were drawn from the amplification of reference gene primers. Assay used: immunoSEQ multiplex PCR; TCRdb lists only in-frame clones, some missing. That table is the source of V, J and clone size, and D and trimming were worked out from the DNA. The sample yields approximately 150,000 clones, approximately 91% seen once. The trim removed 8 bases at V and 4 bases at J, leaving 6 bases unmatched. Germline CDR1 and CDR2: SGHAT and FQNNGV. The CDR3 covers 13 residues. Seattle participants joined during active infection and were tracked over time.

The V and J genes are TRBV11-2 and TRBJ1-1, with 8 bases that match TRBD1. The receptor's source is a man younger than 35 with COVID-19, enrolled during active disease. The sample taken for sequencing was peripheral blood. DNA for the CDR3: TGTGCCAGCTATCCAGGGGGCGGCACTGAAGCTTTCTTT. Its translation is CASYPGGGTEAFF.